The 27 T cell receptor beta chains given below trace back to one sample, sequenced in a study of patients and donors after allogeneic stem cell transplantation. TCRdb ran MiXCR on the RT-PCR reads and lists one entry per CDR3 protein. The sample holds roughly 200,000 distinct CDR3 sequences; over 30% are singletons and the top ten take 11%. The sequencing sample was made of blood, either unsorted or a sorted T cell fraction (not recorded which). These receptors all come from a human donor who was either an allogeneic HSCT recipient or a stem cell or donor lymphocyte infusion donor (not recorded which). It is not recorded whose cells these are; they may come from a transplant donor.

The V and J genes are TRBV6-6 and TRBJ1-1, with 9 bases aligning to TRBD1. There are 15 residues in the CDR3. The V and J ends lost 5 bases and 5 bases, in that order; junction bases with no gene match: 9. The V gene's germline CDR1 is MNHNY and CDR2 SVGAGI (reference sequence). CDR3 sequence: CASSKRQGDGTEAFF. The DNA of the CDR3 is TGTGCCAGCAGTAAACGACAGGGGGACGGTACTGAAGCTTTCTTT.

This clonotype showed up just a few times. This rearrangement joins TRBV6-2 or TRBV6-3 to TRBJ1-2; D may be TRBD1 (5 bases). V was pared by 8 bases and J by 6 bases, with 16 bases between. Looked up from germline, CDR1 is MNHEY and CDR2 is SVGEGT. CDR3 length equals 13 residues. CDR3 coding DNA: TGTGCCAGCGAACTGGGACTCATGGATGGCTACACCTTC. The encoded protein is CASELGLMDGYTF.

This sequence joins TRBV12-3 or TRBV12-4 and TRBJ2-7; 10 positions match TRBD1. This CDR3 is built from 16 residues. V gave up 5 bases and J gave up 4 bases; unmatched junction bases: 11. The CDR3 DNA sequence: TGTGCCAGCAGTCCCGCGCCGGGACAGGGGACGTACGAGCAGTACTTC. Residues: CASSPAPGQGTYEQYF.

This clonotype was found a few times. The rearrangement joins TRBV28 to TRBJ1-2; D not certain. The CDR3 loop spans 15 amino acids. Looked up from germline, CDR1 is MDHEN and CDR2 is SYDVKM. V was shortened by 6 bases and J by 4 bases, with 18 bases between the two germline ends. This CDR3 reads CASSLTKRSSYGYTF. The CDR3 DNA reads TGTGCCAGCAGCTTGACTAAAAGATCGTCCTATGGCTACACCTTC.

This clonotype turned up a few times. CDR3 nucleotide sequence: TGTGCCAGCAGTACGGGACAGGGGAATGGCTACACCTTC. As protein: CASSTGQGNGYTF. The gene calls are TRBV12-3 or TRBV12-4 and TRBJ1-2, with 10 bases identical to TRBD1. The CDR3 is made up of 13 amino acids. V shed 5 bases and J 6 bases; nucleotides not matched to a gene: 3.

This rearrangement joins TRBV29-1 to TRBJ1-3; perhaps TRBD1 as D (6 bases). This CDR3 region has 14 residues. Looked up from germline, CDR1 is SQVTM and CDR2 is ANQGSEA. V lost 7 bases and J 0 bases, leaving 13 bases between the germline ends. The CDR3 DNA reads TGCAGCGCAACCCGACAGGTCTCTGGAAACACCATATATTTT. This codes for CSATRQVSGNTIYF.

This clonotype was counted between two and nine times. The chain carries TRBV11-2 and TRBJ2-5; 7 positions agree with TRBD2. Germline V CDR1 and CDR2: SGHAT, FQNNGV. The CDR3 is made up of 14 amino acids. After removal of 2 bases from V and 6 bases from J, the junction contained 6 bases not matched to a gene. DNA for the CDR3: TGTGCCAGCAGCTTAAGGGCGGGGGTCCAGACCCAGTACTTC. Encoded protein: CASSLRAGVQTQYF.

This clonotype was seen more than once but under ten times. This chain connects TRBV20-1 to TRBJ1-5, with 7 bases matching TRBD1. J was trimmed by 2 bases and V by 6 bases; bases with no gene match: 7. Germline CDR1 reads DFQATT; CDR2 reads SNEGSKA (reference sequence). The CDR3 totals 14 residues. For the CDR3, the DNA is TGCAGTGCCCAGAAGGGGGCAGGCAATCAGCCCCAGCATTTT. Amino acids: CSAQKGAGNQPQHF.

The chain employs TRBV5-1 and TRBJ2-5; D gene uncertain. The V gene's germline CDR1 is SGHRS and CDR2 YFSETQ. V lost 6 bases to trimming and J lost 5 bases, with 17 bases between them. The CDR3 totals 14 residues. CDR3 DNA: TGCGCCAGCATGGTAGGAACTGCGGAGGAGACCCAGTACTTC. Its protein is CASMVGTAEETQYF.

The J gene is TRBJ2-7, the V gene TRBV6-5, with D unresolved. The V gene lost 10 bases and the J gene lost 3 bases, with 16 bases spanning the gap. CDR1 is MNHEY, CDR2 SVGAGI, per germline. The CDR3 consists of 13 residues. The CDR3 DNA is TGTGCCACCCGGCGGCAGTATGACTACGAGCAGTACTTC. Protein: CATRRQYDYEQYF.

The chain joins TRBV29-1 to TRBJ2-2, with 7 bases aligning to TRBD1. The CDR3 is 17 residues long. V trimming: 4 bases; J trimming: 0 bases; junction bases outside the gene matches: 11. Looked up from germline, CDR1 is SQVTM and CDR2 is ANQGSEA. CDR3 residues: CSVGGLTGFANTGELFF. CDR3 sequence (DNA): TGCAGCGTTGGGGGATTGACAGGGTTCGCGAACACCGGGGAGCTGTTTTTT.

This clonotype has a count of ten or more. The chain uses TRBV29-1 and TRBJ1-3, with unresolved D. The length of the CDR3 is 13 residues. The V end lost 2 bases, the J end lost 0 bases, and 5 bases lay between the germline ends. The germline V gene has CDR1 SQVTM and CDR2 ANQGSEA. CDR3 nucleotides: TGCAGCGTTGAATTGAGCTCTGGAAACACCATATATTTT. Its protein is CSVELSSGNTIYF.

The gene calls are TRBV5-1 and TRBJ1-2, with a possible D match to TRBD1 (6 bases). The CDR3 runs to 14 residues. Germline CDR1 and CDR2: SGHRS and YFSETQ. Trimming cost V 7 bases and J 8 bases, with 21 bases left between them. The CDR3 here is CASALDPGQRGYTF. CDR3 nucleotide sequence: TGCGCCAGCGCCCTTGACCCCGGACAGAGGGGCTACACCTTC.

This clonotype has only a few counts. In DNA form, the CDR3 reads TGTGCCAGTAGTACCTCATCCGTGAATGCACCCCTCCACTTT. This translates into CASSTSSVNAPLHF. The rearrangement links TRBV19 to TRBJ1-6; no clear D gene. The germline V and J ends were trimmed by 4 bases and 11 bases, with 15 bases remaining between them. Germline CDR1 and CDR2: LNHDA and SQIVND (reference sequence). The CDR3 has 14 amino acids.

The CDR3 protein is CASSLTDPDEQYF. CDR3 in DNA: TGTGCCAGCAGCCTGACAGACCCCGACGAGCAGTACTTC. J is TRBJ2-7 and V is TRBV12-3 or TRBV12-4, with D possibly matching TRBD1 (5 bases). V lost 6 bases, J lost 5 bases, and 14 bases lay in between. The CDR3 loop spans 13 amino acids.

V and J are TRBV15 and TRBJ1-3; D may be TRBD1 (5 bases). There are 13 residues in the CDR3. In germline, CDR1 is LNHNV, CDR2 YYDKDF (reference sequence). V shed 5 bases and J shed 5 bases, with 10 bases lying between them. The CDR3 is CATSWDERNTIYF. The DNA for the CDR3 is TGTGCCACCAGCTGGGACGAGAGAAACACCATATATTTT.

This clonotype was counted between two and nine times. The V and J genes are TRBV7-9 and TRBJ1-1; weak D call: TRBD1 (5 bases). This CDR3 is built from 11 residues. Germline values: CDR1 SEHNR, CDR2 FQNEAQ (reference sequence). Trimming removed 8 bases at V and 4 bases at J, with 8 bases between. CDR3 DNA: TGTGCCAGCGCGGGGGTCACTGAAGCTTTCTTT. Protein: CASAGVTEAFF.

This rearrangement joins TRBV12-3 or TRBV12-4 to TRBJ2-5; 11 bases agree with TRBD1. Trimming took 5 bases from V and 1 from J; bases not matched to a gene: 3. This CDR3 comprises 15 residues. This CDR3 reads CASSVGQGGQETQYF. The CDR3 DNA follows: TGTGCCAGCAGTGTGGGACAGGGGGGCCAAGAGACCCAGTACTTC.

This clonotype has a handful of counts. V and J are TRBV11-2 and TRBJ1-5; D is ambiguous. This CDR3 spans 14 amino acids. Trimming took 1 base from V and 5 from J, leaving 9 bases between them. Germline V CDR1 and CDR2: SGHAT, FQNNGV. The CDR3 sequence: CASSLGQTHQPQHF. CDR3 coding DNA: TGTGCCAGCAGCTTAGGGCAAACCCATCAGCCCCAGCATTTT.

There are a few counts of this clonotype. The chain couples TRBV20-1 to TRBJ1-2; no firm D call. Germline V gene data show CDR1 as DFQATT and CDR2 as SNEGSKA (reference sequence). V lost 1 base and J 8 bases, leaving 11 bases between the germline ends. CDR3 length: 12 residues. The CDR3 nucleotides read TGCAGTGCTAGAGGGATAGGGAAGGGCTACACCTTC. Encoded protein: CSARGIGKGYTF.

The rearrangement joins TRBV24-1 to TRBJ1-2, with 9 bases lining up with TRBD1. The CDR3 contains 16 residues. After removal of 4 bases from V and 4 bases from J, the junction contained 9 bases not matched to a gene. CDR1 and CDR2 from the germline V gene are KGHDR and SFDVKD. The CDR3 coding sequence is TGTGCCACCAGTGAGCGTACAGGGGGCAGAGTCTATGGCTACACCTTC. Protein sequence: CATSERTGGRVYGYTF.

The rearrangement joins TRBV9 to TRBJ1-1; 8 bases fit TRBD1. V dropped 0 bases and J dropped 6; count of bases not matched to a gene: 4. The CDR3 consists of 14 residues. Germline CDR1 and CDR2: SGDLS and YYNGEE. CDR3 coding DNA: TGTGCCAGCAGCGTAGAGCCCAGGGGGCCTGAAGCTTTCTTT. Its protein product is CASSVEPRGPEAFF.

With respect to this clonotype: Here the CDR3 omits its conserved ending phenylalanine or tryptophan, so a read error is the likely source. This chain connects TRBV28 to TRBJ1-1; TRBD1 matches 11 bases. CDR3 size: 14 residues. Looked up from germline, CDR1 is MDHEN and CDR2 is SYDVKM. The trim removed 7 bases at V and 8 bases at J, leaving 9 bases unmatched. The CDR3 nucleotides read TGTGCCAGCACCAAATTCCGGGACAGGGGGGAAGCTTTCTCT. This codes for CASTKFRDRGEAFS.

This clonotype was counted between two and nine times. The rearrangement links TRBV12-3 or TRBV12-4 to TRBJ1-2; D is possibly TRBD1 (6 bases). With 2 bases removed from V and 3 bases from J, the gap between germline ends came to 13 bases. The CDR3 loop spans 15 amino acids. The CDR3 DNA is TGTGCCAGCAGTTTAAGGGGGAATTGGGACTATGGCTACACCTTC. Translated: CASSLRGNWDYGYTF.

The chain joins TRBV7-6 to TRBJ1-4; no clear D gene. The V gene lost 2 bases and the J gene lost 7 bases, with 5 bases spanning the gap. There are 12 residues in the CDR3. Germline V gives CDR1 SGHVS, CDR2 FNYEAQ. As DNA, the CDR3 is TGTGCCAGCAGCTTAAGTGCTGAAAAACTGTTTTTT. This encodes CASSLSAEKLFF. The full variable domain, completed using reference TRBV7-6 and TRBJ1-4, is GAGVSQSPRYKVTKRGQDVALRCDPISGHVSLYWYRQALGQGPEFLTYFNYEAQQDKSGLPNDRFSAERPEGSISTLTIQRTEQRDSAMYRCASSLSAEKLFFGSGTQLSVL.

The genes are TRBV20-1 and TRBJ1-4; no clear D. V lost 2 bases and J 8 bases, leaving 12 bases between the germline ends. The CDR3 spans 13 residues. The germline CDR1 and CDR2 sequences are DFQATT and SNEGSKA (reference sequence). CDR3 sequence reads: CSARQGMKEKLFF. CDR3 coding DNA: TGCAGTGCTAGACAAGGAATGAAGGAAAAACTGTTTTTT.

The genes are TRBV5-1 and TRBJ2-7; no firm D call. The CDR3 is made up of 14 amino acids. V lost 0 bases to trimming and J lost 0 bases, with 7 bases between them. The V gene's germline CDR1 is SGHRS and CDR2 YFSETQ. The CDR3 nucleotides are TGCGCCAGCAGCTTGGATCGAAACTCCTACGAGCAGTACTTC. Translated, it gives CASSLDRNSYEQYF.